These 6 T cell receptor beta chains originate from one sample sequenced in a study of radiotherapy plus CTLA-4 blockade in lung cancer. The table came from immunoSEQ multiplex PCR; TCRdb's copy has only in-frame clones and leaves some out. The profile covers some 15,000 clones, with more than 75% appearing a single time and over 13% taken by the ten largest. The input for sequencing was peripheral blood, taken from a patient treated with radiotherapy plus ipilimumab. These receptors were collected from a human donor with non-small cell lung cancer that progressed on radiotherapy plus ipilimumab. Some clones in this sample may be carry-over from other donors' samples.

The rearrangement links TRBV7-7 to TRBJ2-1, with 8 bases aligning to TRBD1. This CDR3 comprises 15 residues. Losses at the gene ends were 6 bases for V and 3 bases for J; bases not matched to a gene: 7. CDR1 and CDR2 (germline): SSHAT, FNYEAQ (reference sequence). CDR3 sequence: CASRSGTGVYNEQFF. The CDR3 DNA sequence: TGTGCCAGCAGGTCCGGGACAGGAGTCTACAATGAGCAGTTCTTC.

The V gene is TRBV4-1, the J gene TRBJ2-7; 7 nucleotides match TRBD1. The length of the CDR3 is 16 residues. Germline V gene data show CDR1 as MGHRA and CDR2 as YSYEKL. V lost 2 bases and J lost 0; bases outside the gene matches: 7. The CDR3 DNA follows: TGCGCCAGCAGCCAAACCCAACAGGGGAGCTCCTACGAGCAGTACTTC. Translated, it gives CASSQTQQGSSYEQYF.

The chain joins TRBV4-3 to TRBJ2-7; 7 bases agree with TRBD2. In germline, CDR1 is LGHNA, CDR2 YSLEER. The CDR3 is 17 amino acids. The junction had 8 bases not matched to a gene; V was cut back by 0 bases and J by 0 bases. The CDR3 spells CASSQEGEASGSYEQYF. The CDR3 DNA follows: TGCGCCAGCAGCCAAGAGGGGGAAGCTAGCGGCTCCTACGAGCAGTACTTC.

The V call is TRBV7-2, the J call TRBJ2-2; 9 bases line up with TRBD2. After removal of 1 base from V and 6 bases from J, the junction contained 6 bases not matched to a gene. CDR1 and CDR2 from the germline V gene are SGHTA and FQGNSA. The CDR3 consists of 16 residues. The CDR3 nucleotides are TGTGCCAGCAGCTTAGAGGCGGGAGGGCCCTCCGGGGAGCTGTTTTTT. This sequence encodes CASSLEAGGPSGELFF.

The chain has TRBV5-4 and TRBJ1-4; TRBD1 matches at 7 bases. The ends lost 0 bases at V and 8 bases at J; junction bases unmatched: 7. CDR1 is SGHNT, CDR2 YYREEE, per germline (reference sequence). The CDR3 covers 15 residues. The CDR3 DNA reads TGTGCCAGCAGCTTGGCCGACAGGGTAAACGAAAAACTGTTTTTT. Protein: CASSLADRVNEKLFF.

The chain has TRBV19 and TRBJ1-6; the D is unclear. The V end was cut by 6 bases, the J end by 6 bases, with 6 bases between. The CDR3 totals 12 residues. From germline, CDR1 is LNHDA and CDR2 SQIVND (reference sequence). The CDR3 DNA sequence: TGTGCCAGTAGCAATTTTAATTCACCCCTCCACTTT. It specifies CASSNFNSPLHF.